This entry features one T cell receptor (beta chain) sequence. These data are taken from a study of blood T cell repertoires in COVID-19. Looking at the study overall: Sites in the United States, Italy and Spain provided acute and convalescent COVID-19 samples. The analysed material was cDNA or gDNA that came from T cells, B-cell-depleted T cells, or PBMCs.

Original analysis: Amplified reference gene primers provided the basis for estimating nucleated cell counts. The data were produced by immunoSEQ multiplex PCR, yet TCRdb's version contains in-frame clones alone and is incomplete. V and J calls and clone size follow that table, whereas D and trimming were derived from the DNA. The table records some 21,000 clones, about nine tenths of them present only once. The CDR3 runs to 19 residues. The J segment lost 2 bases and the V segment lost 5 bases, leaving 9 bases of the junction unmatched. The germline CDR1 and CDR2 sequences are MGHRA and YSYEKL. Sequenced input: peripheral blood. The gene calls are TRBV4-1 and TRBJ2-2; 15 nucleotides agree with TRBD2. This TCR derives from a woman aged 80 or over with active or convalescent COVID-19. For the CDR3, the DNA is TGCGCCAGCAGCGGTGAGGGACTAGCGGGAGGCAGTAACACCGGGGAGCTGTTTTTT. Residues: CASSGEGLAGGSNTGELFF.